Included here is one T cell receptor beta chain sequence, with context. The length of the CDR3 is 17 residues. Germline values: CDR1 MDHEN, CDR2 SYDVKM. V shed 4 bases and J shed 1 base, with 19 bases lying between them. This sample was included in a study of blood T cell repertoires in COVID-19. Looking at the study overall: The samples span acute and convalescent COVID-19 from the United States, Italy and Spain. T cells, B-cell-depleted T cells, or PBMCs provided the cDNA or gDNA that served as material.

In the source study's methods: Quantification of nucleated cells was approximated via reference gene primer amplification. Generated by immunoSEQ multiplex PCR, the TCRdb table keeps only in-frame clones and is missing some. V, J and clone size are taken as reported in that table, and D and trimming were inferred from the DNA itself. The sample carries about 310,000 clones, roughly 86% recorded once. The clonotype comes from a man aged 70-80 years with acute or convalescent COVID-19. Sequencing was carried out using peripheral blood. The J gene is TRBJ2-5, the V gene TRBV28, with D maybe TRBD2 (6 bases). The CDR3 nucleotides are TGTGCCAGCAGTTCCCCCCCTGGGAGGCCAGGCCAAGAGACCCAGTACTTC. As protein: CASSSPPGRPGQETQYF.